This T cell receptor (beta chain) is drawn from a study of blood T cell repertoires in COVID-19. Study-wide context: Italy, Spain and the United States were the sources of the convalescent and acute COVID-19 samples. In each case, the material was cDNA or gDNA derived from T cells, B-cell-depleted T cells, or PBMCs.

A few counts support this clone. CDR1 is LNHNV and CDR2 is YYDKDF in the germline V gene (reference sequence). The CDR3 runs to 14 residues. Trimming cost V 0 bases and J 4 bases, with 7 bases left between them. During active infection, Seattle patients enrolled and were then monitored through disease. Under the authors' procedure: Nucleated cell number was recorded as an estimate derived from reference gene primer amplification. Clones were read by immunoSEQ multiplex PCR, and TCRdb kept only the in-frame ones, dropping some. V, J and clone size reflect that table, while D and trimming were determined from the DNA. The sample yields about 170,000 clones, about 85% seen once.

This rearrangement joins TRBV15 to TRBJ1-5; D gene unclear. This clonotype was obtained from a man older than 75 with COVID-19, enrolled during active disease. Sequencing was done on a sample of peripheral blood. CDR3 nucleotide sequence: TGTGCCACCAGCAGAGAGGCATGGAATCAGCCCCAGCATTTT. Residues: CATSREAWNQPQHF.